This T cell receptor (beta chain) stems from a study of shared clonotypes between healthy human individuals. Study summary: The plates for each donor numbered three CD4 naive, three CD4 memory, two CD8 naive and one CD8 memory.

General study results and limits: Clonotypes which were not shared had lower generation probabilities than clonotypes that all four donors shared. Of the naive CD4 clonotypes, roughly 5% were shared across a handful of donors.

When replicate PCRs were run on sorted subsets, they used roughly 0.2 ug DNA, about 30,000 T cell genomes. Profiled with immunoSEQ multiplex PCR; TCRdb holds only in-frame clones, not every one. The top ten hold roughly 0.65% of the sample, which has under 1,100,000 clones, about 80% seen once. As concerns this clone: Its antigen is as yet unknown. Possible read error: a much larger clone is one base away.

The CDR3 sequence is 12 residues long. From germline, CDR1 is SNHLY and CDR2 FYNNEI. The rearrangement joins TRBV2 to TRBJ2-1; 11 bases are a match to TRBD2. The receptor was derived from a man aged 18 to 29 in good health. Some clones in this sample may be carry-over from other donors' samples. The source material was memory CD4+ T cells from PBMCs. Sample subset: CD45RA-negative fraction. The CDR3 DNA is TGTGGCAGCGGGACTAGCGGCAATGAGCAGTTCTTC. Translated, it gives CGSGTSGNEQFF. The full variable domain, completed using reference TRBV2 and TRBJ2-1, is EPEVTQTPSHQVTQMGQEVILRCVPISNHLYFYWYRQILGQKVEFLVSFYNNEISEKSEIFDDQFSVERPDGSNFTLKIRSTKLEDSAMYFCGSGTSGNEQFFGPGTRLTVL.